A single sample is the source of the 31 T cell receptor beta chains below, sequenced in a study of T-cell memory formation after mild COVID-19. Each CDR3 protein is one row after TCRdb ran MiXCR on the 5' RACE reads. The sample consists of a few hundred thousand distinct CDR3 sequences, roughly 21% of them appearing once. Sequenced material: PBMCs or a T cell subset sorted from them (not recorded which). These receptors all come from an adult woman who had mild COVID-19 (a few samples of this study predate the infection). Cell type and time point are not known.

The chain uses TRBV5-6 and TRBJ2-1, with 12 nucleotides matching TRBD1. Germline values: CDR1 SGHDT, CDR2 YYEEEE. This CDR3 region has 16 residues. V shed 0 bases, J shed 8 bases, and the junction held 6 bases outside the gene matches. CDR3 residues: CASSLAGTGGKDEQFF. In nucleotides, the CDR3 is TGTGCCAGCAGCTTGGCCGGGACAGGGGGCAAGGATGAGCAGTTCTTC.

At least ten counts were recorded for this clonotype. The J gene is TRBJ2-7, the V gene TRBV5-1; 7 positions match TRBD1. From germline, CDR1 is SGHRS and CDR2 YFSETQ. V dropped 0 bases and J dropped 6; count of bases not matched to a gene: 6. The CDR3 has 14 amino acids. The CDR3 DNA follows: TGCGCCAGCAGCTTGGCCGACAGGGCAGCCGAGCAGTACTTC. Encoded protein: CASSLADRAAEQYF.

The sample holds one count of this clonotype. This chain connects TRBV5-1 to TRBJ2-5, with 11 bases fitting TRBD2. Germline CDR1 reads SGHRS; CDR2 reads YFSETQ. The length of the CDR3 is 17 residues. V shed 0 bases and J 1 base; nucleotides not matched to a gene: 5. DNA for the CDR3: TGCGCCAGCAGCTTGGGGCAGCTAGCGGGGGGCCAAGAGACCCAGTACTTC. Protein sequence: CASSLGQLAGGQETQYF.

There are a few counts of this clonotype. This chain links TRBV27 with TRBJ2-7; 9 nucleotides align to TRBD1. With 4 bases clipped from V and 0 bases from J, the junction kept 7 bases outside the gene matches. There are 16 residues in the CDR3. CDR1 is MNHEY and CDR2 is SMNVEV in the germline V gene (reference sequence). The CDR3 reads CASSSVRDRASYEQYF. In nucleotides, the CDR3 is TGTGCCAGCAGTTCCGTCCGGGACAGGGCCTCCTACGAGCAGTACTTC.

This clonotype has only a few counts. V gene TRBV4-3 combines with J gene TRBJ1-1, with D tentatively TRBD1 (6 bases). From germline, CDR1 is LGHNA and CDR2 YSLEER. The CDR3 totals 16 residues. V was shortened by 2 bases and J by 3 bases, with 16 bases between the two germline ends. The CDR3 bases are TGCGCCAGCAGCCAACCCGTAGGGGGGGTTGACACTGAAGCTTTCTTT. This translates into CASSQPVGGVDTEAFF.

This clonotype was found a few times. The gene calls are TRBV24-1 and TRBJ2-7; 12 bases line up with TRBD2. Trimming took 9 bases from V and 3 from J; bases not matched to a gene: 2. The CDR3 is 13 residues long. Looked up from germline, CDR1 is KGHDR and CDR2 is SFDVKD. The CDR3 reads CATSTSGGYEQYF. DNA of the CDR3: TGTGCCACCTCGACTAGCGGGGGCTACGAGCAGTACTTC.

This clonotype was observed a few times. The chain combines TRBV12-3 or TRBV12-4 with TRBJ1-2; 8 positions agree with TRBD1. The CDR3 runs to 15 residues. V lost 5 bases, J lost 5 bases, and 10 bases stayed unmatched. CDR3 in DNA: TGTGCCAGCAGTCACGGGACAGGCCTGGGGTATGGCTACACCTTC. As protein: CASSHGTGLGYGYTF.

The chain is built from TRBV12-3 or TRBV12-4 and TRBJ1-2; tentatively, D is TRBD1 (6 bases). Trimming took 4 bases from V and 4 from J, leaving 16 bases between them. This CDR3 is 15 amino acids long. The CDR3 loop reads CASSSYRVGSYGYTF. Written as DNA, the CDR3 is TGTGCCAGCAGTTCATACAGGGTAGGGAGCTATGGCTACACCTTC.

The chain has TRBV5-6 and TRBJ1-1; no definite D call. The germline CDR1 and CDR2 sequences are SGHDT and YYEEEE. There are 12 residues in the CDR3. V was clipped by 3 bases and J by 6 bases, with 9 bases between them. Here the CDR3 reads CASSSRLPEAFF. As DNA, the CDR3 is TGTGCCAGCAGCTCTCGACTCCCTGAAGCTTTCTTT.

The chain recombines TRBV7-3 with TRBJ2-3; 7 positions agree with TRBD1. This CDR3 comprises 14 residues. The germline V gene encodes CDR1 SGHTA and CDR2 FQGTGA. The ends lost 2 bases at V and 2 bases at J; junction bases unmatched: 1. The chain's CDR3 is CASSLDRDTDTQYF. For the CDR3, the DNA is TGTGCCAGCAGCTTAGACAGGGACACAGATACGCAGTATTTT.

This clonotype was seen more than once but under ten times. The CDR3 loop is CASSQRTGGGVEAFF. Here the CDR3 DNA reads TGTGCCAGCAGCCAACGGACAGGGGGCGGCGTAGAGGCTTTCTTT. This rearrangement joins TRBV7-6 to TRBJ1-1; 11 nucleotides line up with TRBD1. The V and J ends lost 5 bases and 11 bases, in that order; junction bases with no gene match: 13. From germline, CDR1 is SGHVS and CDR2 FNYEAQ. This CDR3 comprises 15 residues.

V is TRBV29-1 and J is TRBJ2-7; a possible D gene is TRBD2 (5 bases). CDR3 size: 15 residues. Trimming left V 0 bases short and J 2 bases short, with 14 bases between. Germline V gene data show CDR1 as SQVTM and CDR2 as ANQGSEA. DNA for the CDR3: TGCAGCGTTGAAGATCAAACGGGAACCACCTACGAGCAGTACTTC. Its protein is CSVEDQTGTTYEQYF.

As for this clonotype: Without the conserved terminal phenylalanine or tryptophan, this CDR3 likely stems from a read error. It is unclear where the CDR3 begins or ends on the DNA, so no DNA is shown, and the CDR3 is as TCRdb lists it. The chain employs TRBV6-5 and TRBJ2-1. The CDR3 comprises 8 residues, both ends counted. CDR1 is MNHEY and CDR2 is SVGAGI in the germline V gene. The CDR3: CASSVFII.

The gene calls are TRBV27 and TRBJ1-1; possible D gene TRBD1, 6 bases. Germline CDR1 is MNHEY and CDR2 is SMNVEV (reference sequence). The CDR3 runs 14 residues. V shed 5 bases and J shed 4 bases, with 14 bases lying between them. CDR3 sequence (DNA): TGTGCCAGCAGTATAAGGGGGGTAGGCACTGAAGCTTTCTTT. Protein: CASSIRGVGTEAFF.

There are a few counts of this clonotype. The rearrangement links TRBV12-3 or TRBV12-4 to TRBJ2-1; possibly TRBD2 for D (6 bases). There are 15 residues in the CDR3. Trimming shortened V by 3 bases and J by 4 bases, and 13 bases separated the two germline ends. In DNA form, the CDR3 reads TGTGCCAGCAGTTTTGCGGGGACGAAGTACAATGAGCAGTTCTTC. Its translation: CASSFAGTKYNEQFF.

The chain carries TRBV9 and TRBJ2-7; 8 bases are shared with TRBD1. Germline CDR1 and CDR2: SGDLS and YYNGEE. This CDR3 is built from 15 residues. After removal of 4 bases from V and 0 bases from J, the junction contained 6 bases not matched to a gene. Written as DNA, the CDR3 is TGTGCCAGCAGCCGGACAGGGACGAGCTCCTACGAGCAGTACTTC. Encoded protein: CASSRTGTSSYEQYF.

Comments on this clonotype: No conserved phenylalanine or tryptophan ends this CDR3, so it is likely a read error. The chain joins TRBV23-1 to TRBJ2-4; D gene unclear. Being an ORF, TRBV23-1 has a function that is uncertain. This CDR3 region has 16 residues. The V end was cut by 10 bases, the J end by 2 bases, with 21 bases between. Written as DNA, the CDR3 is TGCGCCATCGGATCCGGCTTCTGGGGTACCAAAAACATTCAGTACTTA. Amino acid sequence: CAIGSGFWGTKNIQYL.

The chain employs TRBV7-9 and TRBJ1-1; D not certain. Germline CDR1 and CDR2: SEHNR and FQNEAQ (reference sequence). CDR3 size: 8 residues. The CDR3 loop reads CTDTEAFF. The CDR3 region has the DNA TGTACGGACACTGAAGCTTTCTTT.

There are many counts of this clonotype. The V call is TRBV7-2, the J call TRBJ2-5; 7 bases agree with TRBD2. The CDR3 is 19 amino acids. V trimming: 4 bases; J trimming: 4 bases; junction bases outside the gene matches: 21. Germline V gene data show CDR1 as SGHTA and CDR2 as FQGNSA. Here the CDR3 DNA reads TGTGCCAGCAGCTCACCGGGGGGTACAGTGCAGGGAGGAACAGAGACCCAGTACTTC. Protein product: CASSSPGGTVQGGTETQYF. Combining the CDR3 with reference TRBV7-2 and TRBJ2-5 gives the whole variable domain GAGVSQSPSNKVTEKGKDVELRCDPISGHTALYWYRQSLGQGLEFLIYFQGNSAPDKSGLPSDRFSAERTGGSVSTLTIQRTQQEDSAVYLCASSSPGGTVQGGTETQYFGPGTRLLVL.

This chain links TRBV4-1 with TRBJ1-4; 9 bases agree with TRBD1. V gave up 8 bases and J gave up 5 bases; unmatched junction bases: 9. CDR1 MGHRA and CDR2 YSYEKL come from the germline V gene. This CDR3 is 15 amino acids long. CDR3 in DNA: TGCGCCAGCTCCTTCCCCGGGACAGGGAATGAAAAACTGTTTTTT. It yields the protein CASSFPGTGNEKLFF.

This clonotype was detected ten times or more. The V call is TRBV27, the J call TRBJ2-5, with 12 bases identical to TRBD2. Germline V CDR1 and CDR2: MNHEY, SMNVEV (reference sequence). With 6 bases clipped from V and 4 bases from J, the junction kept 12 bases outside the gene matches. The CDR3 length is 17 residues. The CDR3 loop is CASSTTSGSLFPETQYF. In nucleotides, the CDR3 is TGTGCCAGCAGCACGACTAGCGGGAGCTTATTTCCAGAGACCCAGTACTTC.

The chain couples TRBV29-1 to TRBJ1-1, with TRBD1 as a possible D gene (6 bases). The CDR3 has 12 residues. V lost 5 bases, J lost 4 bases, and 11 bases lay in between. From germline, CDR1 is SQVTM and CDR2 ANQGSEA. CDR3 in amino acids: CSVTQGPTEAFF. The CDR3 nucleotides read TGCAGCGTTACACAGGGCCCCACTGAAGCTTTCTTT.

The chain couples TRBV19 to TRBJ1-6; D not certain. CDR1 and CDR2 from the germline V gene are LNHDA and SQIVND (reference sequence). The V end was cut by 6 bases, the J end by 6 bases, with 15 bases between. The CDR3 covers 15 residues. The CDR3, as DNA: TGTGCCAGTAGCCCCGGAGGATGGGGTAATTCACCCCTCCACTTT. Amino acid sequence: CASSPGGWGNSPLHF.

This clonotype was found a few times. This rearrangement joins TRBV10-3 to TRBJ1-2; D possibly corresponds to TRBD1 (6 bases). With 8 bases removed from V and 6 bases from J, the gap between germline ends came to 22 bases. CDR3 size: 15 residues. The germline V gene encodes CDR1 ENHRY and CDR2 SYGVKD. DNA for the CDR3: TGTGCCATCTGGAGGCCTGCCAGGGGAGCCCATGGCTACACCTTC. It translates to CAIWRPARGAHGYTF.

This clonotype was counted ten times or more. Here the CDR3 reads CSASSGPETEQFF. CDR3 in DNA: TGCAGCGCGTCCTCGGGGCCCGAAACAGAGCAGTTCTTC. The rearrangement joins TRBV29-1 to TRBJ2-1, with D perhaps being TRBD1 or TRBD2 (5 bases each). Germline V CDR1 and CDR2: SQVTM, ANQGSEA. Trimming shortened V by 7 bases and J by 10 bases, and 20 bases separated the two germline ends. The CDR3 covers 13 residues.

The CDR3 spells CASSWRQGDGYTF. CDR3 sequence (DNA): TGTGCCAGCAGCTGGAGACAGGGCGATGGCTACACCTTC. This chain connects TRBV7-2 to TRBJ1-2, with 7 bases identical to TRBD1. CDR1 and CDR2 (germline): SGHTA, FQGNSA. Trimming at V came to 4 bases and at J to 6 bases, leaving 5 bases not matched to a gene. CDR3 length: 13 amino acids.

This clonotype occurred a few times. The chain employs TRBV27 and TRBJ2-7, with TRBD2 matching over 8 bases. V lost 8 bases and J lost 11; bases outside the gene matches: 8. CDR3 length: 11 amino acids. Per germline, CDR1 MNHEY and CDR2 SMNVEV (reference sequence). The CDR3 spells CASPGGGPEYF. The CDR3 DNA reads as TGTGCCAGCCCGGGAGGGGGGCCGGAGTACTTC.

CDR3 in amino acids: CASSVTSGGETYEQYF. In nucleotides, the CDR3 is TGCGCCAGCAGCGTGACTAGCGGGGGCGAAACCTACGAGCAGTACTTC. The V and J genes are TRBV5-1 and TRBJ2-7; 12 nucleotides agree with TRBD2. Germline lookup yields CDR1 SGHRS and CDR2 YFSETQ. V shed 4 bases, J shed 2 bases, and the junction held 7 bases outside the gene matches. The CDR3 sequence is 16 residues long.

This clonotype was detected only once. The rearrangement joins TRBV12-3 or TRBV12-4 to TRBJ2-5; D is possibly TRBD1 (5 bases). This CDR3 region has 15 residues. Trimming pared 3 bases from V and 0 bases from J, leaving 11 bases between. As DNA, the CDR3 is TGTGCCAGCAGTTTGGGGCAGACGTACCAAGAGACCCAGTACTTC. Its translation: CASSLGQTYQETQYF.

There are a few counts of this clonotype. V is TRBV30 and J is TRBJ2-4; D uncertain. Germline V gene lookup returns CDR1 GTSNPN and CDR2 SVGIG (reference sequence). V was cut by 5 bases and J by 0 bases, with 11 bases left in between. The CDR3 consists of 14 residues. This chain's CDR3 is CAWGYILAKNIQYF. DNA for the CDR3: TGTGCCTGGGGATACATACTAGCCAAAAACATTCAGTACTTC.

In its sample, this clonotype was seen a few times. The V and J genes are TRBV6-4 and TRBJ2-2; D is possibly TRBD2 (5 bases). Germline V gives CDR1 MRHNA, CDR2 SNTAGT. Between the trimmed V and J ends, which lost 6 bases and 4 bases, there was a span of 24 bases. This CDR3 spans 18 amino acids. The CDR3: CASRRRPLGLAGTGELFF. The DNA for the CDR3 is TGTGCCAGCAGAAGAAGGCCGCTTGGCTTGGCGGGCACCGGGGAGCTGTTTTTT.